Listed below are T cell receptor beta chains from one sample, sequenced in a study of blood T cell repertoires in COVID-19. Libraries were prepared by immunoSEQ multiplex PCR; TCRdb keeps only in-frame clonotypes and omits some of them. This table has about 230,000 clones, over 80% appearing once. The sample consisted of peripheral blood. The receptor set was obtained from a man aged 40-55 years with acute or convalescent COVID-19. CDR3s include the opening cysteine and the closing phenylalanine or tryptophan. D genes are given only for firm matches. Clone size is not always given. Where it is, it says once, few, many or a class for expanded clones.

V gene	J gene	clone size	D gene	CDR3 protein	CDR3 DNA
TRBV27	TRBJ2-7	few	.	CASSPGVQREQYF	TGTGCCAGCAGTCCGGGGGTCCAACGGGAGCAGTACTTC
TRBV7-2	TRBJ1-1	.	.	CASSLEITGDTEAFF	TGTGCCAGCAGCTTAGAAATCACCGGGGACACTGAAGCTTTCTTT
TRBV30	TRBJ2-3	once	.	CAWSTQRNTDTQYF	TGTGCCTGGAGTACCCAGCGGAACACAGATACGCAGTATTTT
TRBV6-5	TRBJ1-6	.	.	CASSRHRNSPLHF	TGTGCCAGCAGTCGTCACAGAAATTCACCCCTCCACTTT
TRBV6-6	TRBJ1-2	.	TRBD1	CASSYPGQPNYGYTF	TGTGCCAGCAGTTACCCGGGACAGCCCAACTATGGCTACACCTTC
TRBV30	TRBJ2-2	.	.	CAWRVRGGGNTGELFF	TGTGCCTGGCGTGTAAGGGGGGGCGGGAACACCGGGGAGCTGTTTTTT
TRBV7-2	TRBJ2-3	.	TRBD1	CASSATGVTDTQYF	TGTGCCAGCAGCGCGACAGGGGTCACAGATACGCAGTATTTT
TRBV12-3/TRBV12-4	TRBJ1-2	.	.	CASSFYTDGYTF	TGTGCCAGCAGTTTTTATACGGATGGCTACACCTTC
TRBV5-1	TRBJ1-1	.	.	CASSLEGRVTEAFF	TGCGCCAGCAGCTTGGAAGGGAGAGTCACTGAAGCTTTCTTT
TRBV7-2	TRBJ1-2	.	.	CASSLGLGYTF	TGTGCCAGCAGCTTAGGGCTTGGCTACACCTTC
TRBV5-1	TRBJ2-3	.	TRBD2	CASSGGLLADITDTQYF	TGCGCCAGCAGTGGAGGATTACTAGCGGATATCACAGATACGCAGTATTTT
TRBV9	TRBJ1-1	.	.	CASSATPNRDTEAFF	TGTGCCAGCAGCGCCACCCCCAACAGGGACACTGAAGCTTTCTTT
TRBV21-1	TRBJ1-1	few	.	CASMIQGSCTEAFF	TGTGCCAGCATGATTCAGGGAAGTTGCACTGAAGCTTTCTTT
TRBV3-1/TRBV3-2	TRBJ1-5	once	TRBD1	CASSLRGTGGLNQPQHF	TGTGCCAGCAGCCTGAGGGGGACAGGGGGCTTGAATCAGCCCCAGCATTTT
TRBV29-1	TRBJ2-3	.	.	CSVDDQSTDTQYF	TGCAGCGTTGATGATCAGAGCACAGATACGCAGTATTTT
TRBV6-5	TRBJ1-4	.	.	CASRPTGEMDEKLFF	TGTGCCAGCAGGCCCACCGGAGAAATGGATGAAAAACTGTTTTTT
TRBV7-9	TRBJ2-7	.	TRBD2	CASSLRGRTLEQYF	TGTGCCAGCAGCTTACGCGGGAGGACTCTCGAGCAGTACTTC
TRBV6-5	TRBJ1-2	.	.	CASSSTAGGYTF	TGTGCCAGCAGTTCCACGGCGGGTGGCTACACCTTC
TRBV19	TRBJ2-7	.	TRBD1	CASSHRDRSSYEQYF	TGTGCCAGTAGTCACCGGGACAGAAGTTCCTACGAGCAGTACTTC
TRBV30	TRBJ2-5	few	TRBD2	CAWSVHGTSGRGRETQYF	TGTGCCTGGAGTGTACACGGGACTAGCGGGAGGGGGAGAGAGACCCAGTACTTC
TRBV9	TRBJ1-3	.	.	CASSVTERGNTIYF	TGTGCCAGCAGCGTAACAGAGCGGGGAAACACCATATATTTT
TRBV6-2/TRBV6-3	TRBJ2-7	.	.	CASSSGRTGRDEQYF	TGTGCCAGCAGTTCCGGGAGGACAGGGAGGGACGAGCAGTACTTC
TRBV4-2	TRBJ2-7	.	TRBD2	CASSQVAGDLGYEQYF	TGTGCCAGCAGCCAAGTAGCGGGAGACCTGGGCTACGAGCAGTACTTC
TRBV7-8	TRBJ2-7	.	TRBD1	CASSKRQGVNLYEQYF	TGTGCCAGCAGCAAAAGACAGGGAGTGAACCTCTACGAGCAGTACTTC
TRBV12-3/TRBV12-4	TRBJ1-2	.	.	CASRNREGYGYTF	TGTGCCAGCAGGAACAGGGAAGGCTATGGCTACACCTTC
TRBV5-1	TRBJ2-7	few	.	CASSLLGGTYEQYF	TGCGCCAGCAGCTTGTTAGGCGGAACCTACGAGCAGTACTTC
TRBV12-5	TRBJ1-5	.	.	CASGSGNQPQHF	TGTGCTAGTGGTTCAGGGAATCAGCCCCAGCATTTT
TRBV28	TRBJ1-6	.	TRBD1	CASSGQENSPLHF	TGTGCCAGCAGTGGACAGGAGAATTCACCCCTCCACTTT